This is a list of T cell receptor beta chains from one sample in a study of blood T cells in healthy people across ages. Each CDR3 protein is one row after TCRdb ran MiXCR on the 5' RACE reads. This sample yields about 620,000 distinct CDR3 sequences, of which around 20% are seen a single time; around 3.4% belongs to the top ten. Sequenced sample: blood. The receptors were gathered from a man between 65 and 85 years old in good health. The CDR3 runs from the conserved cysteine through the conserved F or W. Each record gives: J gene, D gene, clone size, V gene, CDR3 protein, CDR3 DNA. A D gene is named only where the DNA matches it firmly. Some rows have no size entry. The others give once, few or many, or a class for an expanded clone.

>TRBJ1-2|-|-|TRBV24-1
CATSDGPGGYTF
TGTGCCACCAGTGACGGGCCCGGTGGCTACACCTTC
>TRBJ1-5|-|-|TRBV12-3/TRBV12-4
CASSLTDNQPQHF
TGTGCCAGCAGTTTAACGGACAATCAGCCCCAGCATTTT
>TRBJ1-4|TRBD1|-|TRBV12-3/TRBV12-4
CASSFTTGGVRSTNEKLFF
TGTGCCAGCAGTTTCACGACAGGGGGCGTAAGGTCCACTAATGAAAAACTGTTTTTT
>TRBJ2-1|TRBD2|few|TRBV6-5
CASSPGTSHLGEQFF
TGTGCCAGCAGCCCCGGGACTAGCCATTTGGGTGAGCAGTTCTTC
>TRBJ2-7|TRBD1|-|TRBV12-3/TRBV12-4
CASSLIDRAYEQYF
TGTGCCAGCAGTTTGATTGACAGGGCGTACGAGCAGTACTTC
>TRBJ2-3|-|few|TRBV21-1
CASSKEFRGGVNTGADTQYF
TGTGCCAGCAGCAAAGAGTTTCGGGGAGGAGTCAACACCGGCGCAGATACGCAGTATTTT
>TRBJ2-3|-|-|TRBV5-5
CASSLDGDWADTQYF
TGTGCCAGCAGCTTGGATGGGGATTGGGCAGATACGCAGTATTTT
>TRBJ1-2|-|few|TRBV27
CASSPPKTDNYGYTF
TGTGCCAGCAGTCCACCGAAGACAGATAACTATGGCTACACCTTC
>TRBJ2-7|TRBD2|-|TRBV7-2
CASSLRSSGSHEQYF
TGTGCCAGCAGCTTAAGGTCTAGCGGGAGTCACGAGCAGTACTTC
>TRBJ2-1|-|few|TRBV11-2
CASSLDHIGGDEQFF
TGTGCCAGCAGCTTAGACCATATCGGGGGCGATGAGCAGTTCTTC
>TRBJ2-3|TRBD2|-|TRBV4-1
CASSHLTSSADTQYF
TGCGCCAGCAGCCACCTGACTAGCAGCGCAGATACGCAGTATTTT
>TRBJ1-2|TRBD1|-|TRBV5-1
CASSLDPGQGAGGYTF
TGCGCCAGCAGCTTGGACCCGGGACAGGGGGCTGGCGGCTACACCTTC
>TRBJ2-5|-|few|TRBV6-1
CASSEGREPQETQYF
TGTGCCAGCAGTGAAGGCAGGGAGCCCCAAGAGACCCAGTACTTC
>TRBJ2-2|-|-|TRBV7-9
CAPATEVLFF
TGTGCCCCCGCTACCGAGGTGCTGTTTTTT
>TRBJ2-3|TRBD2|few|TRBV2
CASSTRAGGADTQYF
TGTGCCAGCAGTACCAGAGCGGGAGGGGCAGATACGCAGTATTTT
>TRBJ2-3|TRBD2|-|TRBV20-1
CSARGIIAGSSTDTQYF
TGCAGTGCTAGAGGGATAATAGCGGGGTCTAGCACAGATACGCAGTATTTT
>TRBJ2-2|TRBD2|-|TRBV20-1
CSARERTSGLTGELFF
TGCAGTGCTAGAGAACGAACTAGCGGCCTCACCGGGGAGCTGTTTTTT
>TRBJ2-7|TRBD2|-|TRBV20-1
CSAVASGILYEQYF
TGCAGTGCTGTCGCTAGCGGGATACTATACGAGCAGTACTTC
>TRBJ2-2|-|few|TRBV9
CASSVGPHIGELFF
TGTGCCAGCAGCGTGGGTCCCCACATCGGGGAGCTGTTTTTT
>TRBJ2-5|-|few|TRBV29-1
CSVEGRGTETQYF
TGCAGCGTTGAAGGTCGGGGGACGGAGACCCAGTACTTC
>TRBJ2-1|-|-|TRBV7-2
CASSLVLYEQFF
TGTGCCAGCAGCTTAGTGCTGTATGAGCAGTTCTTC
>TRBJ2-7|-|few|TRBV12-3/TRBV12-4
CASSFGESSYEQYF
TGTGCCAGCAGTTTCGGAGAGTCGTCCTACGAGCAGTACTTC
>TRBJ1-2|-|-|TRBV27
CASSPLGGIYGYTF
TGTGCCAGCAGTCCCCTTGGTGGGATATATGGCTACACCTTC
>TRBJ1-5|-|-|TRBV20-1
CGASLQDYSNQPQHF
TGCGGTGCTAGTCTACAGGATTATAGCAATCAGCCCCAGCATTTT
>TRBJ1-3|-|-|TRBV6-6
CASSFPGSSGNTIYF
TGTGCCAGCAGTTTTCCTGGTTCCTCTGGAAACACCATATATTTT
>TRBJ1-2|-|-|TRBV15
CATSKTDFYGYTF
TGTGCCACCAGCAAGACAGATTTCTATGGCTACACCTTC
>TRBJ2-1|-|-|TRBV14
CASSQNRVAGYNEQFF
TGTGCCAGCAGCCAGAACCGGGTGGCAGGATACAATGAGCAGTTCTTC
>TRBJ1-2|-|-|TRBV20-1
CSAPSIPHATF
TGCAGTGCTCCATCTATCCCCCACGCCACCTTC
>TRBJ2-5|-|many|TRBV18
CASSPQEERVTQYF
TGTGCCAGCTCACCACAGGAGGAAAGGGTGACCCAGTACTTC
>TRBJ2-5|TRBD2|-|TRBV7-8
CATRRASGNQETQYF
TGTGCCACCCGTCGCGCTAGCGGAAATCAAGAGACCCAGTACTTC
>TRBJ2-5|TRBD2|many|TRBV20-1
CSARESSGRVGETQYF
TGCAGTGCTAGGGAGAGTAGCGGGAGGGTAGGAGAGACCCAGTACTTC
>TRBJ2-4|-|few|TRBV29-1
CSVEWWGENIQYF
TGCAGCGTAGAGTGGTGGGGGGAAAACATTCAGTACTTC
>TRBJ1-2|-|-|TRBV10-3
CAISALDSIGYTF
TGTGCCATCAGTGCCCTGGACAGCATTGGCTACACCTTC